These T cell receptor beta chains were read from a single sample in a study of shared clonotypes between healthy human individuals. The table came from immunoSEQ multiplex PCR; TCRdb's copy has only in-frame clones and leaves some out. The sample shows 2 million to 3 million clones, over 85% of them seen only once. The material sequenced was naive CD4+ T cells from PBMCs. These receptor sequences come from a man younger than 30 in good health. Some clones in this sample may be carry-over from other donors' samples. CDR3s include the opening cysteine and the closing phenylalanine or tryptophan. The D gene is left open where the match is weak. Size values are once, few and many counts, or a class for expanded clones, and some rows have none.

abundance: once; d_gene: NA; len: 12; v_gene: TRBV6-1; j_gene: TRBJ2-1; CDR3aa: CASLRQNNEQFF; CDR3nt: TGTGCCAGCCTCCGGCAGAACAATGAGCAGTTCTTC
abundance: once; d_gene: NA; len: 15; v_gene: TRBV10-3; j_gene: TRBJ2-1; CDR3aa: CAISGAGSSYNEQFF; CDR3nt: TGTGCCATCAGTGGAGCGGGTAGCTCCTACAATGAGCAGTTCTTC
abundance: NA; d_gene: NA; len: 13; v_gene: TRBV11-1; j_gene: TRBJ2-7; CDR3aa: CASSARVLYEQYF; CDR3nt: TGTGCCAGCAGCGCCAGGGTCCTCTACGAGCAGTACTTC
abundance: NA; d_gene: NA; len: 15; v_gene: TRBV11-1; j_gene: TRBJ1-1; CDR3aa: CASSYRSGRNTEAFF; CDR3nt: TGTGCCAGCAGTTATCGATCCGGGAGAAACACTGAAGCTTTCTTT
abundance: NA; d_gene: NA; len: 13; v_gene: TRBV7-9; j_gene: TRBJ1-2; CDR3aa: CASSFPGAPAEAF; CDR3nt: TGTGCCAGCAGCTTCCCGGGCGCCCCGGCTGAGGCCTTC
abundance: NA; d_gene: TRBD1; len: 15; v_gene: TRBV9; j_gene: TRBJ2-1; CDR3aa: CASSVTTGGHNEQFF; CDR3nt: TGTGCCAGCAGCGTTACGACAGGGGGCCACAATGAGCAGTTCTTC
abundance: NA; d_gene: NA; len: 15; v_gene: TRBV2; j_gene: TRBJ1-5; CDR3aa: CASSAQGAGNQPQHF; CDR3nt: TGTGCCAGCAGTGCCCAAGGTGCCGGCAATCAGCCCCAGCATTTT
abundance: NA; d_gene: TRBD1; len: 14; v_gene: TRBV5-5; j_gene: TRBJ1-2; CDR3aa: CASSLQGGYYGYTF; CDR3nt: TGTGCCAGCAGCTTGCAAGGGGGCTACTATGGCTACACCTTC
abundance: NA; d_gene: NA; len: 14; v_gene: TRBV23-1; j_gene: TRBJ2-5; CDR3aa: CASSQSGFEETQYF; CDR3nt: TGCGCCAGCAGTCAATCGGGGTTCGAAGAGACCCAGTACTTC
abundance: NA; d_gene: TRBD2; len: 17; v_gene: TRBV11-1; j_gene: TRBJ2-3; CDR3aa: CASSPGVTSGGTDTQYF; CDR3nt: TGTGCCAGCAGCCCTGGCGTTACTAGCGGAGGCACAGATACGCAGTATTTT
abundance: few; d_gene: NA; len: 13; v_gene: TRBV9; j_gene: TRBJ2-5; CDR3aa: CASSDRPDGTQYF; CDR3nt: TGTGCCAGCAGCGACCGGCCTGATGGGACCCAGTACTTC
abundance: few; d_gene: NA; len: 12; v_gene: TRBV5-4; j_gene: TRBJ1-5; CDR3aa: CASSFRDQPQHF; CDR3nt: TGTGCCAGCAGCTTCAGGGATCAGCCCCAGCATTTT
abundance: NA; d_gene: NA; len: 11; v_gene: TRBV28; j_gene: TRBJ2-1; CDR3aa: CASSVIVEQFF; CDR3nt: TGTGCCAGCAGTGTCATAGTAGAGCAGTTCTTC
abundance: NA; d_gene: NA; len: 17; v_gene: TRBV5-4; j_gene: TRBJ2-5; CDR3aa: CASSPIVGGGSEETQYF; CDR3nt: TGTGCCAGCAGCCCCATTGTAGGGGGCGGGAGCGAGGAGACCCAGTACTTC
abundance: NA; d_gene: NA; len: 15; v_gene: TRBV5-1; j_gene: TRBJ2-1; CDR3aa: CASSLNPESYNEQFF; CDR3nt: TGCGCCAGCAGCTTGAATCCGGAGTCCTACAATGAGCAGTTCTTC
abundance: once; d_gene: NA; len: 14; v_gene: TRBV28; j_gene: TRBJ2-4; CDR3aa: CASSLLQAKNIQYF; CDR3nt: TGTGCCAGCAGTTTATTGCAAGCCAAAAACATTCAGTACTTC
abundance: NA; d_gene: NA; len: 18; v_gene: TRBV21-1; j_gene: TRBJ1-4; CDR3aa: CARIYGQGGCRGDEKLFF; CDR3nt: TGTGCCCGAATCTACGGTCAGGGAGGTTGCAGGGGGGATGAAAAACTGTTTTTT
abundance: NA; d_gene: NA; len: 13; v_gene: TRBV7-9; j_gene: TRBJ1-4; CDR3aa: CASSSRMGEKLFF; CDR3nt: TGTGCCAGCAGCTCCCGGATGGGCGAAAAACTGTTTTTT